This T cell receptor beta chain appears in the sequencing data of a study of cytomegalovirus exposure and HLA in healthy donors. Broader study findings: There were some public TCRs occurring in many donors, but most TCR sequences were rare. From TCR beta sequences, most subjects' HLA-A and HLA-B alleles were reportedly predicted accurately. With further analysis later on, most CMV-associated TCR beta chains appeared HLA-restricted.

Between the trimmed V and J ends, which lost 3 bases and 5 bases, there was a span of 13 bases. In germline, CDR1 is MGHRA, CDR2 YSYEKL. This CDR3 comprises 14 residues. A multiplex PCR was run with 60 Vbeta primers and 13 Jbeta primers. Clones were sequenced by immunoSEQ multiplex PCR, and TCRdb holds only the in-frame ones, with some missing. This table holds some 150,000 clones, 64% found once. Remarks on this clone: Antigen specificity is unknown.

The sequence came from a woman in her thirties in good health and CMV-seropositive. Sequenced: PBMCs. The gene calls are TRBV4-1 and TRBJ1-2, with D possibly matching TRBD1 (6 bases). The CDR3 DNA is TGCGCCAGCAGCCAGCCAGGGGTGAGATATGGCTACACCTTC. This codes for CASSQPGVRYGYTF.